What follows is one T cell receptor beta chain and its context. The antigen is not known. This record comes from a study of OX40 agonist ivuxolimab in advanced cancers. Study as a whole: Patients undergoing dose escalation presented with hepatocellular carcinoma, melanoma, renal cell or head and neck cancer.

The assay was immunoSEQ multiplex PCR, and TCRdb's table has in-frame clones only and misses some. The repertoire holds about 82,000 clones, with 80% to 95% as singletons. Findings and caveats of the study: Mean expanded clone counts were higher in CD8+ than CD4+ T cells. The study found among the lowest clonal expansion in partial responders at 0.1-3.0 mg/kg.

CDR1 and CDR2 (germline): SGHRS, YFSETQ. This CDR3 contains 18 residues. Losses at the gene ends were 4 bases for V and 0 bases for J; bases not matched to a gene: 13. The V and J genes are TRBV5-1 and TRBJ1-2; 9 nucleotides line up with TRBD1. The TCR comes from an adult with an advanced solid tumor such as melanoma, head and neck, liver or kidney cancer. Sequencing was performed on CD4+ or CD8+ T cells sorted from blood, taken in a trial of the OX40 agonist ivuxolimab. CDR3 nucleotide sequence: TGCGCCAGCAGCCAGGACCGGGACAGGGTTGATGCTAACTATGGCTACACCTTC. Protein sequence: CASSQDRDRVDANYGYTF.